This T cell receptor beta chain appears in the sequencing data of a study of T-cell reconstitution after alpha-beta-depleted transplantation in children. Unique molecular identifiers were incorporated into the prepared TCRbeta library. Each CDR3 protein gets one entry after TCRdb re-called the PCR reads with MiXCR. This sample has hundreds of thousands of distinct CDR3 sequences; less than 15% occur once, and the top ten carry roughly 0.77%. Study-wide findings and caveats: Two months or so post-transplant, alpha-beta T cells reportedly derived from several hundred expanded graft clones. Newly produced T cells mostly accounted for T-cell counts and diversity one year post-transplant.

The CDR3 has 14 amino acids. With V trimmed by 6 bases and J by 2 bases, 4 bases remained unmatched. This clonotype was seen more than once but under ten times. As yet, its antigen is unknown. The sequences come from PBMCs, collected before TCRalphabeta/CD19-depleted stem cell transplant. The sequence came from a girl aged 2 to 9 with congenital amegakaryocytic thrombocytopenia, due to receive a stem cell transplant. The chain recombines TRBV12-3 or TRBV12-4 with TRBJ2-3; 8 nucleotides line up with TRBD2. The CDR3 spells CASSRAGDTDTQYF. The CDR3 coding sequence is TGTGCCAGCAGCAGAGCGGGAGACACAGATACGCAGTATTTT.